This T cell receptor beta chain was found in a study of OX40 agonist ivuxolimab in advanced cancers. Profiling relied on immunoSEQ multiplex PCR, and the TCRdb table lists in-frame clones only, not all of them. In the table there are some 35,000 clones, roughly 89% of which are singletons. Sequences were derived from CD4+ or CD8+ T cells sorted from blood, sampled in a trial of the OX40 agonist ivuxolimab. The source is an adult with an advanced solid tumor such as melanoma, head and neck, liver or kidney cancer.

DNA of the CDR3: TGTGCCAGCAGCCCTATGGACAGACTTTTCGCTTTCTTT. Its protein product is CASSPMDRLFAFF. V gene TRBV7-8 combines with J gene TRBJ1-1, with D possibly matching TRBD1 (6 bases). The germline gives CDR1 SGHVS, CDR2 FQNEAQ. The CDR3 is 13 residues long. The germline V and J ends were trimmed by 5 bases and 11 bases, with 18 bases remaining between them.